Listed here are 28 T cell receptor beta chains from one sample, sequenced in a study of blood T cell repertoires in COVID-19. Using immunoSEQ multiplex PCR, the repertoire was profiled, and TCRdb retains in-frame clones only, with some absent. The sample includes 300,000 to 400,000 clones, roughly 86% of them seen just once. Sequencing was carried out using peripheral blood. Receptors were obtained from a woman in her seventies with COVID-19, enrolled during active disease.

The chain employs TRBV6-5 and TRBJ1-4; 8 bases fit TRBD1. The ends lost 10 bases at V and 3 bases at J; junction bases unmatched: 4. There are 13 residues in the CDR3. Per the germline V gene, CDR1 is MNHEY and CDR2 is SVGAGI. Here the CDR3 reads CATGTGANEKLFF. The CDR3 DNA follows: TGTGCCACCGGGACAGGTGCTAATGAAAAACTGTTTTTT.

This clone was seen more than once but under ten times. The gene calls are TRBV3-1 (or the pseudogene TRBV3-2) and TRBJ1-6, with 7 positions matching TRBD1. CDR1 LGHDT and CDR2 YNNKEL come from the germline V gene (reference sequence). The CDR3 spans 16 residues. V trimming: 0 bases; J trimming: 6 bases; junction bases outside the gene matches: 5. The CDR3 loop is CASSQEQGTLNSPLHF. The CDR3 nucleotides read TGTGCCAGCAGCCAAGAACAGGGGACCCTTAATTCACCCCTCCACTTT.

The chain uses TRBV7-9 and TRBJ2-6; D not certain. The CDR3 sequence is 11 residues long. Germline CDR1 reads SEHNR; CDR2 reads FQNEAQ (reference sequence). With 6 bases removed from V and 5 bases from J, the gap between germline ends came to 2 bases. Written as DNA, the CDR3 is TGTGCCAGCAGTAGGGCCAACGTCCTGACTTTC. Its protein product is CASSRANVLTF.

The rearrangement links TRBV5-1 to TRBJ1-1, with 8 bases identical to TRBD1. The CDR3 spans 17 residues. Trimming cost V 4 bases and J 2 bases; bases outside gene matches: 13. Germline CDR1 is SGHRS and CDR2 is YFSETQ. In DNA form, the CDR3 reads TGCGCCAGCAGCCCACAGGGGGGGTTGTATGGTAACACTGAAGCTTTCTTT. It translates to CASSPQGGLYGNTEAFF.

The chain uses TRBV5-8 and TRBJ1-2, with D tentatively TRBD1 (5 bases). V lost 4 bases to trimming and J lost 4 bases, with 11 bases between them. Germline assignment: CDR1 SGHTS and CDR2 YDEGEE. The length of the CDR3 is 13 residues. DNA for the CDR3: TGTGCCAGCAGCCAGACAGCATCCTATGGCTACACCTTC. It yields the protein CASSQTASYGYTF.

The chain uses TRBV5-4 and TRBJ1-2; no firm D call. Germline CDR1 reads SGHNT; CDR2 reads YYREEE (reference sequence). The CDR3 has 15 amino acids. The V gene lost 2 bases and the J gene lost 4 bases, with 15 bases spanning the gap. This chain's CDR3 is CASSFSTESIYGYTF. The DNA of the CDR3 is TGTGCCAGCAGCTTCTCGACTGAGTCCATCTATGGCTACACCTTC. Using reference TRBV5-4 and TRBJ1-2 for the parts outside the CDR3, the full variable domain is ETGVTQSPTHLIKTRGQQVTLRCSSQSGHNTVSWYQQALGQGPQFIFQYYREEENGRGNFPPRFSGLQFPNYSSELNVNALELDDSALYLCASSFSTESIYGYTFGSGTRLTVV.

The rearrangement joins TRBV5-8 to TRBJ1-5; D remains ambiguous. CDR3 length: 15 residues. The germline V and J ends were trimmed by 0 bases and 1 base, with 8 bases remaining between them. Looked up from germline, CDR1 is SGHTS and CDR2 is YDEGEE. In DNA, the CDR3 is TGTGCCAGCAGCTTGGTGCGGTTAAGCAATCAGCCCCAGCATTTT. This encodes CASSLVRLSNQPQHF.

The chain couples TRBV3-1 (or the pseudogene TRBV3-2) to TRBJ2-5; 8 bases map to TRBD2. From germline, CDR1 is LGHDT and CDR2 YNNKEL (reference sequence). Unmatched junction bases numbered 6, after V lost 4 bases and J lost 5 bases. This CDR3 has 14 amino acids. This CDR3 reads CASSPAGGWETQYF. The CDR3 region has the DNA TGTGCCAGCAGCCCGGCGGGGGGTTGGGAGACCCAGTACTTC.

The V and J genes are TRBV19 and TRBJ2-5; 7 nucleotides match TRBD2. Germline assignment: CDR1 LNHDA and CDR2 SQIVND (reference sequence). This CDR3 has 13 amino acids. Germline trimming cut 7 bases from V and 7 bases from J; bases unmatched to any gene: 9. CDR3 residues: CASTPWGGGTQYF. In DNA, the CDR3 is TGTGCCAGTACTCCATGGGGGGGTGGGACCCAGTACTTC.

The chain couples TRBV2 to TRBJ2-7; 8 positions match TRBD1. This CDR3 is built from 13 residues. Germline V gene lookup returns CDR1 SNHLY and CDR2 FYNNEI. The J segment lost 2 bases and the V segment lost 6 bases, leaving 3 bases of the junction unmatched. This CDR3 reads CASRGGQAYEQYF. The CDR3, as DNA: TGTGCCAGCAGGGGGGGACAGGCCTACGAGCAGTACTTC.

The chain has TRBV6-5 and TRBJ1-1, with no clear D. The CDR3 has 14 residues. Germline V gene sequence: CDR1 MNHEY, CDR2 SVGAGI. V was cut by 2 bases and J by 4 bases, with 11 bases left in between. CDR3 bases: TGTGCCAGCAGTTACACTTCGGGGTTCACTGAAGCTTTCTTT. The encoded protein is CASSYTSGFTEAFF.

The chain uses TRBV24-1 and TRBJ1-5; tentatively, D is TRBD1 (5 bases). V lost 3 bases and J lost 3, with 8 bases in between. The CDR3 has 14 residues. Germline loops: CDR1 KGHDR, CDR2 SFDVKD. CDR3 DNA sequence: TGTGCCACCAGTGATCAGACAGACAATCAGCCCCAGCATTTT. Its translation: CATSDQTDNQPQHF.

In its sample, this clone was seen a few times. The rearrangement joins TRBV5-1 to TRBJ1-1, with 12 bases identical to TRBD1. Germline V gene lookup returns CDR1 SGHRS and CDR2 YFSETQ. The junction had 1 base not matched to a gene; V was cut back by 4 bases and J by 3 bases. This CDR3 has 14 amino acids. CDR3 nucleotide sequence: TGCGCCAGCAGCGGGGACAGGGGGCACACTGAAGCTTTCTTT. Encoded protein: CASSGDRGHTEAFF.

This clone was seen once. The chain combines TRBV3-1 (or the pseudogene TRBV3-2) with TRBJ2-3; 12 bases are shared with TRBD2. The germline CDR1 and CDR2 sequences are LGHDT and YNNKEL (reference sequence). The trim removed 3 bases at V and 6 bases at J, leaving 4 bases unmatched. The CDR3 covers 15 residues. CDR3 nucleotide sequence: TGTGCCAGCAGCCAGACTAGCGGGAGTTTTGATACGCAGTATTTT. This gives the protein CASSQTSGSFDTQYF.

This clone was seen only once. The chain recombines TRBV5-1 with TRBJ2-3; 7 positions agree with TRBD1. Germline CDR1 SGHRS, CDR2 YFSETQ. With V trimmed by 6 bases and J by 3 bases, 7 bases remained unmatched. CDR3 size: 14 residues. For the CDR3, the DNA is TGCGCCAGCAATGAACAGGGGTTGACAGATACGCAGTATTTT. Translated, it gives CASNEQGLTDTQYF.

This chain links TRBV7-8 with TRBJ2-7; TRBD2 agrees at 8 bases. The CDR3 contains 16 residues. The germline gives CDR1 SGHVS, CDR2 FQNEAQ. V was clipped by 1 base and J by 2 bases; unmatched bases: 7. Here the CDR3 DNA reads TGTGCCAGCAGCTTAGTTAGCGGGGAGTTTGCCTACGAGCAGTACTTC. It translates to CASSLVSGEFAYEQYF.

J is TRBJ2-1 and V is TRBV3-1 (or the pseudogene TRBV3-2); 7 nucleotides align to TRBD2. The length of the CDR3 is 15 residues. V trimming: 3 bases; J trimming: 7 bases; junction bases outside the gene matches: 9. Per germline, CDR1 LGHDT and CDR2 YNNKEL (reference sequence). In DNA form, the CDR3 reads TGTGCCAGCAGCCAGTCGGGACTACCGGCAAATGAGCAGTTCTTC. Translated: CASSQSGLPANEQFF.

A single count supports this clone. The gene calls are TRBV19 and TRBJ2-7, with a weak D call TRBD1 (6 bases). Trimming took 6 bases from V and 1 from J, leaving 10 bases between them. The length of the CDR3 is 13 residues. CDR1 is LNHDA and CDR2 is SQIVND in the germline V gene (reference sequence). The CDR3 here is CASSNRVSYEQYF. CDR3 DNA: TGTGCCAGTAGCAACAGGGTTTCCTACGAGCAGTACTTC.

This clone appeared once. The chain couples TRBV20-1 to TRBJ1-3; D remains unclear. Germline CDR1 DFQATT, CDR2 SNEGSKA (reference sequence). The V end was cut by 3 bases, the J end by 4 bases, with 13 bases between. There are 14 residues in the CDR3. DNA for the CDR3: TGCAGTGCTAGTAACCTAGGTAGCGGAAACACCATATATTTT. It yields the protein CSASNLGSGNTIYF.

The V gene is TRBV2, the J gene TRBJ1-2; 7 bases align to TRBD1. Germline V gene lookup returns CDR1 SNHLY and CDR2 FYNNEI. The ends lost 6 bases at V and 3 bases at J; junction bases unmatched: 4. This CDR3 contains 13 residues. In DNA, the CDR3 is TGTGCCAGCAGCCTAGGACAGGACTATGGCTACACCTTC. The encoded protein is CASSLGQDYGYTF.

The J gene is TRBJ2-3, the V gene TRBV7-3; 7 bases map to TRBD2. Trimming took 3 bases from V and 4 from J; bases not matched to a gene: 7. This CDR3 contains 15 residues. Germline loops: CDR1 SGHTA, CDR2 FQGTGA. The CDR3 sequence: CASSFRGGVADTQYF. The CDR3 DNA sequence: TGTGCCAGCAGCTTCCGGGGAGGGGTTGCAGATACGCAGTATTTT.

V gene TRBV14 combines with J gene TRBJ1-3; a weak D match, TRBD1 (5 bases). CDR1 and CDR2 from the germline V gene are SGHDN and FVKESK. The length of the CDR3 is 13 residues. V lost 2 bases to trimming and J lost 7 bases, with 9 bases between them. The CDR3 here is CASSQKGVNTIYF. The CDR3, as DNA: TGTGCCAGCAGCCAAAAAGGGGTCAACACCATATATTTT.

The chain joins TRBV6-5 to TRBJ1-1, with a tentative D call TRBD1 (6 bases). From germline, CDR1 is MNHEY and CDR2 SVGAGI. The length of the CDR3 is 12 residues. V was clipped by 10 bases and J by 3 bases, with 12 bases between them. This CDR3 is CATSEGDTEAFF. In DNA form, the CDR3 reads TGTGCCACTTCCGAGGGGGACACTGAAGCTTTCTTT.

V gene TRBV6-6 combines with J gene TRBJ1-2; the match to TRBD1 covers 7 bases. In germline, CDR1 is MNHNY, CDR2 SVGAGI (reference sequence). The length of the CDR3 is 12 residues. Losses at the gene ends were 3 bases for V and 9 bases for J; bases not matched to a gene: 4. In DNA form, the CDR3 reads TGTGCCAGCAGTTATCAGGGGGGCAGCTACACCTTC. Protein product: CASSYQGGSYTF.

This clone turned up a few times. This chain uses TRBV19 with TRBJ1-6; D perhaps matches TRBD1 (6 bases). The CDR3 extends over 16 amino acids. CDR1 and CDR2 (germline): LNHDA, SQIVND (reference sequence). The germline V and J ends were trimmed by 7 bases and 7 bases, with 20 bases remaining between them. The CDR3 DNA follows: TGTGCCAGTAATTCGCAGGGGCTCCTTGGGAATTCACCCCTCCACTTT. It translates to CASNSQGLLGNSPLHF.

The count of this clone is one. V and J are TRBV2 and TRBJ1-3; a weak D match, TRBD1 (5 bases). The germline V gene has CDR1 SNHLY and CDR2 FYNNEI. The CDR3 covers 13 residues. V was clipped by 2 bases and J by 8 bases, with 10 bases between them. CDR3 nucleotides: TGTGCCAGCAGTGAATGGCAGGGTTACACCATATATTTT. Translated: CASSEWQGYTIYF.

This chain links TRBV5-4 with TRBJ1-2, with D unresolved. With 4 bases removed from V and 0 bases from J, the gap between germline ends came to 13 bases. This CDR3 contains 15 residues. Germline CDR1 is SGHNT and CDR2 is YYREEE (reference sequence). CDR3 in DNA: TGTGCCAGCAGCCCACCGGGGTTACCTAACTATGGCTACACCTTC. Protein sequence: CASSPPGLPNYGYTF. Variable domain in full (rest from reference TRBV5-4 and TRBJ1-2): ETGVTQSPTHLIKTRGQQVTLRCSSQSGHNTVSWYQQALGQGPQFIFQYYREEENGRGNFPPRFSGLQFPNYSSELNVNALELDDSALYLCASSPPGLPNYGYTFGSGTRLTVV.

The chain combines TRBV5-1 with TRBJ2-1; 12 nucleotides align to TRBD2. The CDR3 extends over 15 amino acids. Germline-derived CDR1 and CDR2 are SGHRS and YFSETQ. The V segment lost 4 bases and the J segment 9 bases; nucleotides outside the gene matches: 8. This CDR3 is CASSLTSGGGGEQFF. CDR3 DNA: TGCGCCAGCAGCCTGACTAGCGGGGGAGGTGGTGAGCAGTTCTTC.